A selection of T cell receptor beta chains follows, all from one sample in a study of molecular identifiers for immune sequencing clone quantification. TCRdb reprocessed the PCR reads via MiXCR and lists one record per CDR3 protein. Of approximately 680,000 distinct CDR3 sequences listed, 25% are singletons. Sequencing was carried out using naive CD8+ T cells from blood, with Jurkat cell RNA spiked in. These receptors originate from a human donor in good health. Some libraries in this study had Jurkat cell RNA spiked in. The CDR3 runs from the conserved cysteine through the conserved F or W. A D gene is named only where the DNA matches it firmly. A row's size may be missing; if present it is once, few, many or a size class.

j_call,d_call,clone_size,v_call,cdr3_nt,cdr3_aa
TRBJ2-1,.,many,TRBV6-5,TGTGCCAGCAGTACGGGACCTCTAGAGTTCTTC,CASSTGPLEFF
TRBJ2-7,TRBD1,many,TRBV6-2/TRBV6-3,TGTGCCAGCAGTTACACCCGACAGGGTTGGTACGAGCAGTACTTC,CASSYTRQGWYEQYF
TRBJ1-5,.,many,TRBV9,TGTGCCAGCAGCGTACAAGCAGATGATCAGCCCCAGCATTTT,CASSVQADDQPQHF
TRBJ2-2,TRBD2,many,TRBV28,TGTGCCAGCAGTTTACCTAGCGGGAGTCTTGACGGGGAGCTGTTTTTT,CASSLPSGSLDGELFF
TRBJ1-4,.,many,TRBV2,TGTGCCAGCGATAGGTCGGCAGGAAATGAAAAACTGTTTTTT,CASDRSAGNEKLFF
TRBJ2-7,.,many,TRBV20-1,TGCAGTGCTAGAGATCTTCTCAGGGACGAGCAGTACTTC,CSARDLLRDEQYF
TRBJ2-4,TRBD1,many,TRBV4-1,TGCGCCAGCAGCCAAGAGAGGACAGGGGGCCTGAACATTCAGTACTTC,CASSQERTGGLNIQYF
TRBJ2-3,TRBD1,many,TRBV2,TGTGCCAGCTTTGTGACGGGACAGGGAAGTAATACGCAGTATTTT,CASFVTGQGSNTQYF
TRBJ1-5,TRBD1,.,TRBV19,TGTGCCAGTAGTTCGAGACAGGGAGGCAATCAGCCCCAGCATTTT,CASSSRQGGNQPQHF
TRBJ2-7,.,few,TRBV7-9,TGTGCCAGCAGCTCAGGTCCCAGCGGTGGTCTGGAGCAGTACTTC,CASSSGPSGGLEQYF
TRBJ2-1,TRBD2,.,TRBV7-9,TGTGCCAGCAGCGATAGCGGGAGTAGGCCCTACAATGGGCAGTTCTTC,CASSDSGSRPYNGQFF
TRBJ1-1,.,many,TRBV7-9,TGTGCCAGCAGCGGATGGACAGAGGGCACTGAAGCTTTCTTT,CASSGWTEGTEAFF
TRBJ2-1,.,many,TRBV11-2,TGTGCCAGCAGTTTCGACAATGAGCAGTTCTTC,CASSFDNEQFF
TRBJ2-2,.,many,TRBV29-1,TGCAGCGGGACTACGGGGACTCGAATAAACACCGGGGAGCTGTTTTTT,CSGTTGTRINTGELFF